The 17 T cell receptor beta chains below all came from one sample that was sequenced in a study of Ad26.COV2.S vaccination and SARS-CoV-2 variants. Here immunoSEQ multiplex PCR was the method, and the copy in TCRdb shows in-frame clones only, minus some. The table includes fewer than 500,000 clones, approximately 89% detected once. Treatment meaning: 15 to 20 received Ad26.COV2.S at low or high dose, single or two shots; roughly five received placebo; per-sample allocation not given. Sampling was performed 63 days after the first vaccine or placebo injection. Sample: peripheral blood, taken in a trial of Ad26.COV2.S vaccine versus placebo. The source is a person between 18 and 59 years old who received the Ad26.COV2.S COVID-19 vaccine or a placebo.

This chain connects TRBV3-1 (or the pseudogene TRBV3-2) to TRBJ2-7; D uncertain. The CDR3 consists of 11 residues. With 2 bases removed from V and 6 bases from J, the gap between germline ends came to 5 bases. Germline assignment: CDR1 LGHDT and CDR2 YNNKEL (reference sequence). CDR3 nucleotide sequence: TGTGCCAGCAGCCAATCGGCCGAGCAGTACTTC. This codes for CASSQSAEQYF.

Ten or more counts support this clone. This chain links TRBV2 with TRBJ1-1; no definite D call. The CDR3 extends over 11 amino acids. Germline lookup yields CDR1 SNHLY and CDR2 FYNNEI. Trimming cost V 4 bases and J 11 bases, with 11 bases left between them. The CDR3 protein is CASSGYQNAFF. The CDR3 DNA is TGTGCCAGCAGTGGGTACCAGAACGCTTTCTTT. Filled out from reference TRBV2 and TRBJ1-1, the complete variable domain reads EPEVTQTPSHQVTQMGQEVILRCVPISNHLYFYWYRQILGQKVEFLVSFYNNEISEKSEIFDDQFSVERPDGSNFTLKIRSTKLEDSAMYFCASSGYQNAFFGQGTRLTVV.

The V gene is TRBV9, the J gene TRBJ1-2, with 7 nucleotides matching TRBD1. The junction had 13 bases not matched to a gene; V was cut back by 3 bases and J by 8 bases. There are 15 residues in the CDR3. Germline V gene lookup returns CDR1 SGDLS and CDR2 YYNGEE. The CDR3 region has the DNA TGTGCCAGCAGCGAAAACGGACAGGTGATAGGGGGCTACACCTTC. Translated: CASSENGQVIGGYTF.

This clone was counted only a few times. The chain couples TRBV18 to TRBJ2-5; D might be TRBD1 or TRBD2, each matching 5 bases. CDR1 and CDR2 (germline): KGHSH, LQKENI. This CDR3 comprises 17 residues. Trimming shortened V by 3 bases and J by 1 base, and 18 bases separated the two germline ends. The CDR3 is CASSPLSVGTGQETQYF. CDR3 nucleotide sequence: TGTGCCAGCTCACCCCTGTCAGTAGGGACGGGCCAAGAGACCCAGTACTTC.

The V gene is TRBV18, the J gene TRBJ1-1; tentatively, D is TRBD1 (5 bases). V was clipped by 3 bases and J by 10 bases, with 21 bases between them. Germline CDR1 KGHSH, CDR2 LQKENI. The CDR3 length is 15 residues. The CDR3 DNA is TGTGCCAGCTCACCGGTTTCAAGGGACGGGGAGGGAGCTTTCTTT. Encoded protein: CASSPVSRDGEGAFF.

The CDR3 region is CATSVVLPLAGETQYF. For the CDR3, the DNA is TGTGCCACCAGTGTTGTTCTGCCCCTAGCAGGAGAGACCCAGTACTTC. The V call is TRBV24-1, the J call TRBJ2-5, with a weak D call TRBD2 (5 bases). CDR3 size: 16 residues. Germline CDR1 is KGHDR and CDR2 is SFDVKD. The V end was cut by 5 bases, the J end by 4 bases, with 19 bases between.

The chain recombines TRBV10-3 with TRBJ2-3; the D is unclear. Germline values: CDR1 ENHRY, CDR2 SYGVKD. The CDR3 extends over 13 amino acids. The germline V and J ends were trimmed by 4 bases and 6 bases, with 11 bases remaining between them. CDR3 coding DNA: TGTGCCATCAGTGTTAAGGTGTCGGATACGCAGTATTTT. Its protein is CAISVKVSDTQYF.

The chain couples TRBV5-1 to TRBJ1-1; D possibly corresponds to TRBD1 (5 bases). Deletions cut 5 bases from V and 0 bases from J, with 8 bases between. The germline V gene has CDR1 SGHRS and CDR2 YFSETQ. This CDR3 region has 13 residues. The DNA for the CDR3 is TGCGCCAGCAGGGGGGATATGAACACTGAAGCTTTCTTT. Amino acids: CASRGDMNTEAFF.

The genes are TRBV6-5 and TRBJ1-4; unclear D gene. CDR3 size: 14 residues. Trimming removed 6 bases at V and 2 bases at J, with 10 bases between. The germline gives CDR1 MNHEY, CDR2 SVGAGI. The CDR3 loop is CASRAPTTNEKLFF. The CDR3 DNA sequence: TGTGCCAGCAGGGCCCCAACCACTAATGAAAAACTGTTTTTT.

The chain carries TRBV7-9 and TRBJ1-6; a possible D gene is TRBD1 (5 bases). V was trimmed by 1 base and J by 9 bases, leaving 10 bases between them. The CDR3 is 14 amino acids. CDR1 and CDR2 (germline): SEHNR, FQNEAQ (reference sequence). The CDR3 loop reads CASSLGGRGSPLHF. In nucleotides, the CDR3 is TGTGCCAGCAGCTTAGGGGGCCGGGGTTCACCCCTCCACTTT.

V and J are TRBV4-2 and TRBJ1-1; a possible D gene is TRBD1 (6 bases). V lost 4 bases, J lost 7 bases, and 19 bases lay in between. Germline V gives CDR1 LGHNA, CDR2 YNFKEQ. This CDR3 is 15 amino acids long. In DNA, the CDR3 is TGTGCCAGCAGCCGGATTCGAGGGGGGGCTTATGAAGCTTTCTTT. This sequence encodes CASSRIRGGAYEAFF.

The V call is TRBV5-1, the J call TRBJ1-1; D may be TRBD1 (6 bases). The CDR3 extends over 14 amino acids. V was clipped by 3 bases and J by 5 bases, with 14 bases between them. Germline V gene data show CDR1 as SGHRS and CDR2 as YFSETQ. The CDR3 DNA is TGCGCCAGCAGCTGGGGGCCAACGGGGACTGAAGCTTTCTTT. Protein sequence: CASSWGPTGTEAFF.

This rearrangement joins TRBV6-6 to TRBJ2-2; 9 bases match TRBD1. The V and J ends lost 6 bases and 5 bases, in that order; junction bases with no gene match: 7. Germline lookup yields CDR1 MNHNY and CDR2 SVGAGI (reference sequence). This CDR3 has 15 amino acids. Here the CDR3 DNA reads TGTGCCAGCAGCCGTGACAGGGGGAAAACCGGGGAGCTGTTTTTT. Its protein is CASSRDRGKTGELFF.

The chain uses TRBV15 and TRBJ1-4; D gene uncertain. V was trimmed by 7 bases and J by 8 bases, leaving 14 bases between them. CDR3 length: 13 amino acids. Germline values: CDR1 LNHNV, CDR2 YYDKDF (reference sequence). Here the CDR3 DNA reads TGTGCCACCACATCATTGCGGACGGAAAAACTGTTTTTT. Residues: CATTSLRTEKLFF.

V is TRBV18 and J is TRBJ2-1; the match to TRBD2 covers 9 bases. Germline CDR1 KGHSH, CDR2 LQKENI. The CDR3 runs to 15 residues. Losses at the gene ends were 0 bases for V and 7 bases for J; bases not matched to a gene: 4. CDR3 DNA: TGTGCCAGCTCACCACCGGCGGGAGGGACGAATGAGCAGTTCTTC. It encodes CASSPPAGGTNEQFF.

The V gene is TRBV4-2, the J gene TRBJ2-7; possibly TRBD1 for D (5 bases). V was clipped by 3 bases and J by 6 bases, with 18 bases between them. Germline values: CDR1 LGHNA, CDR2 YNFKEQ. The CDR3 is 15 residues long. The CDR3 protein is CASSHPGAPTVEQYF. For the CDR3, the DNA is TGTGCCAGCAGCCACCCTGGGGCACCCACCGTCGAGCAGTACTTC.

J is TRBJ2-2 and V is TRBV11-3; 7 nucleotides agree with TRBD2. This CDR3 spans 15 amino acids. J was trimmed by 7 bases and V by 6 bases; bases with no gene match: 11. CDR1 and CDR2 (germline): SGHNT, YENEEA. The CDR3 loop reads CASRIGGTIDGELFF. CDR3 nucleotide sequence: TGTGCCAGCAGGATTGGCGGGACTATCGACGGGGAGCTGTTTTTT.